This TCR beta chain was captured in a study of cytomegalovirus exposure and HLA in healthy donors. The CDR3 has 14 residues. From germline, CDR1 is SGDLS and CDR2 YYNGEE. V was shortened by 1 base and J by 6 bases, with 14 bases between the two germline ends. The PCR was carried out with 60 Vbeta primers and 13 Jbeta primers. In the original processing: Later, an analysis found about 77 million unique TCR beta chains, and 9.5 million to 12 million of these were shared. Sequenced by immunoSEQ multiplex PCR; TCRdb stores in-frame clones only, minus some. The V and J calls and the clone size are those of that table, but D and trimming were determined from the DNA. The data contain around 90,000 clones, 82% of them singletons. This clone was counted a single time.

This TCR derives from a man aged 45-65 years in good health and CMV-seronegative. The rearrangement uses TRBV9 and TRBJ2-7; maybe TRBD2 (6 bases). The sequencing input was PBMCs. CDR3 coding DNA: TGTGCCAGCAGCGTAACTAGCCGGAGATCCGAGCAGTACTTC. Protein product: CASSVTSRRSEQYF.